Listed below are T cell receptor beta chains from one sample, sequenced in a study of blood T cell repertoires in COVID-19. The method was immunoSEQ multiplex PCR; TCRdb's version includes in-frame clones alone and lacks a portion of them. The sample shows around 140,000 clones, 80% to 90% of them seen only once. The specimen was peripheral blood. The receptor set was obtained from a man older than 75 with acute or convalescent COVID-19. The CDR3 runs from the conserved cysteine through the conserved F or W. A D gene is named only where the DNA matches it firmly. Only some rows state a clone size, as once, few, many or a class for expanded clones.

j_gene: TRBJ1-6; v_gene: TRBV5-6; abundance: .; d_gene: .; CDR3nt: TGTGCCAGCAGCTTAACGGACAGAAGTAATACACCCCTCCACTTT; CDR3aa: CASSLTDRSNTPLHF
j_gene: TRBJ1-6; v_gene: TRBV10-2; abundance: .; d_gene: .; CDR3nt: TGCGCCAGCAGTCTAAACGGGAACGTAAGGGTACCCCTCCACTTT; CDR3aa: CASSLNGNVRVPLHF
j_gene: TRBJ2-5; v_gene: TRBV5-1; abundance: .; d_gene: .; CDR3nt: TGCGCCAGCAGCTTGGGGGTGGGAGCGACCCAAGAGACCCAGTACTTC; CDR3aa: CASSLGVGATQETQYF
j_gene: TRBJ1-3; v_gene: TRBV4-1; abundance: .; d_gene: TRBD1; CDR3nt: TGCGCCAGCAGCCAACCCCGGGGGACAGATTACTCTGGAAACACCATATATTTT; CDR3aa: CASSQPRGTDYSGNTIYF
j_gene: TRBJ1-5; v_gene: TRBV1; abundance: few; d_gene: .; CDR3nt: TGCACCAGCAGCCAAGATTTGGACAGCCTCTGCAATCAGCCCCAGCATTTT; CDR3aa: CTSSQDLDSLCNQPQHF
j_gene: TRBJ2-1; v_gene: TRBV21-1; abundance: .; d_gene: .; CDR3nt: TGTGCCAGCAGCAAAAATTCCCGTTATCGAACTAGCGGGGGGACCACCTACAATGAGCAGTTCTTC; CDR3aa: CASSKNSRYRTSGGTTYNEQFF
j_gene: TRBJ1-4; v_gene: TRBV4-1; abundance: .; d_gene: .; CDR3nt: TGCGCCAGCAGCCATACAGGAGTCGGTGAAAAACTGTTTTTT; CDR3aa: CASSHTGVGEKLFF
j_gene: TRBJ2-3; v_gene: TRBV7-9; abundance: .; d_gene: .; CDR3nt: TGTGCCGGAACCAGGGACTCCACAGATACGCAGTATTTT; CDR3aa: CAGTRDSTDTQYF
j_gene: TRBJ2-5; v_gene: TRBV11-2; abundance: .; d_gene: TRBD2; CDR3nt: TGTGCCAGCAGCGGGGGACTAGAGGAGACCCAGTACTTC; CDR3aa: CASSGGLEETQYF
j_gene: TRBJ1-6; v_gene: TRBV30; abundance: few; d_gene: .; CDR3nt: TGTGCCTGGAGTGCACCGAGCTCCTATAATTCACCCCTCCACTTT; CDR3aa: CAWSAPSSYNSPLHF
j_gene: TRBJ2-3; v_gene: TRBV5-1; abundance: .; d_gene: .; CDR3nt: TGCGCCAGCAAAACACAGCTCACTAGCACAGATACGCAGTATTTT; CDR3aa: CASKTQLTSTDTQYF
j_gene: TRBJ1-5; v_gene: TRBV6-5; abundance: once; d_gene: TRBD1; CDR3nt: TGTGCCAGCTCCCAGGGGGGCCAAGGCAATCAGCCCCAGCATTTT; CDR3aa: CASSQGGQGNQPQHF
j_gene: TRBJ1-5; v_gene: TRBV6-2/TRBV6-3; abundance: .; d_gene: .; CDR3nt: TGTGCCAGCAGTTCAGGGCTACAGCCCCAGCATTTT; CDR3aa: CASSSGLQPQHF
j_gene: TRBJ1-2; v_gene: TRBV5-8; abundance: few; d_gene: .; CDR3nt: TGTGCCAGCAGCTTCGTTAACAGAAACTATGGCTACACCTTC; CDR3aa: CASSFVNRNYGYTF
j_gene: TRBJ1-1; v_gene: TRBV9; abundance: .; d_gene: TRBD1; CDR3nt: TGTGCCAGCAGCGTAGAGTGGACAGGGAACACTGAAGCTTTCTTT; CDR3aa: CASSVEWTGNTEAFF
j_gene: TRBJ1-5; v_gene: TRBV7-9; abundance: .; d_gene: TRBD1; CDR3nt: TGTGCCAGCAGCTTGGCGACAGGGGGACCAGTCAATCAGCCCCAGCATTTT; CDR3aa: CASSLATGGPVNQPQHF
j_gene: TRBJ1-5; v_gene: TRBV28; abundance: few; d_gene: .; CDR3nt: TGTGCCAGCAGCGTTACCGGACAGCTCAATCAGCCCCAGCATTTT; CDR3aa: CASSVTGQLNQPQHF
j_gene: TRBJ1-2; v_gene: TRBV7-2; abundance: .; d_gene: .; CDR3nt: TGTGCCAGCAGCACCGACAGCTACTATGGCTACACCTTC; CDR3aa: CASSTDSYYGYTF
j_gene: TRBJ2-1; v_gene: TRBV5-1; abundance: .; d_gene: TRBD2; CDR3nt: TGCGCCAGTGCGGGACTAGCGTCGAACAATGAGCAGTTCTTC; CDR3aa: CASAGLASNNEQFF
j_gene: TRBJ2-5; v_gene: TRBV5-1; abundance: .; d_gene: .; CDR3nt: TGCGCCAGCAGCTTGGAAGGGACTCATCAAGAGACCCAGTACTTC; CDR3aa: CASSLEGTHQETQYF
j_gene: TRBJ2-7; v_gene: TRBV15; abundance: .; d_gene: .; CDR3nt: TGTGCCACCATGGGGGAGGCCTACGAGCAGTACTTC; CDR3aa: CATMGEAYEQYF
j_gene: TRBJ1-1; v_gene: TRBV9; abundance: .; d_gene: TRBD1; CDR3nt: TGTGCCAGCAGCACGCGACAGGGGGCAGATTCTGAAGCTTTCTTT; CDR3aa: CASSTRQGADSEAFF
j_gene: TRBJ2-2; v_gene: TRBV7-2; abundance: .; d_gene: TRBD1; CDR3nt: TGTGCCAGCAGCTGGGGGACAGGGACCAGGGGGGAGCTGTTTTTT; CDR3aa: CASSWGTGTRGELFF
j_gene: TRBJ2-7; v_gene: TRBV19; abundance: .; d_gene: .; CDR3nt: TGTGCCAGTAGTATTAGTAGCGGAGCTTACGAGCAGTACTTC; CDR3aa: CASSISSGAYEQYF
j_gene: TRBJ2-3; v_gene: TRBV25-1; abundance: few; d_gene: TRBD2; CDR3nt: TGTGCCAGCAGTGAGGGACTATCGCCTGGCACAGATACGCAGTATTTT; CDR3aa: CASSEGLSPGTDTQYF
j_gene: TRBJ2-5; v_gene: TRBV5-1; abundance: once; d_gene: .; CDR3nt: TGCGCCAGCAGCTTGACTAGGGAGACCCAGTACTTC; CDR3aa: CASSLTRETQYF
j_gene: TRBJ2-7; v_gene: TRBV19; abundance: .; d_gene: TRBD1; CDR3nt: TGTGCCAGTAGTATAGCCGGGACAGGCTCCTACGAGCAGTACTTC; CDR3aa: CASSIAGTGSYEQYF
j_gene: TRBJ2-1; v_gene: TRBV28; abundance: .; d_gene: TRBD2; CDR3nt: TGTGCCAGCTTGGGACTAGCGGGAGGCGGGCTGGGTTTTAATAAGCAGTTCTTC; CDR3aa: CASLGLAGGGLGFNKQFF
j_gene: TRBJ1-5; v_gene: TRBV19; abundance: .; d_gene: TRBD1; CDR3nt: TGTGCCAGTAGGAGGGGACAGGGGGCTTATCAGCCCCAGCATTTT; CDR3aa: CASRRGQGAYQPQHF
j_gene: TRBJ2-7; v_gene: TRBV5-3; abundance: few; d_gene: .; CDR3nt: TGTGCCAGAAGCACATACGGGGGTGAGTGCGAGCAGTACTTC; CDR3aa: CARSTYGGECEQYF
j_gene: TRBJ2-7; v_gene: TRBV2; abundance: .; d_gene: TRBD2; CDR3nt: TGTGCCAGCAGGGAGACTAGCGGGGCGCGGGAGCAGTACTTC; CDR3aa: CASRETSGAREQYF
j_gene: TRBJ2-6; v_gene: TRBV10-3; abundance: .; d_gene: .; CDR3nt: TGTGCCATCAGTGGTTTAGATTCTGGGGCCAACGTCCTGACTTTC; CDR3aa: CAISGLDSGANVLTF
j_gene: TRBJ2-5; v_gene: TRBV11-2; abundance: .; d_gene: .; CDR3nt: TGTGCCAGCAGCTTAGTCGGCAGGGTTGAGACCCAGTACTTC; CDR3aa: CASSLVGRVETQYF
j_gene: TRBJ1-6; v_gene: TRBV7-8; abundance: .; d_gene: .; CDR3nt: TGTGCCAGCAGCCCCACTCCTGCAGGGATCGGTCATTCACCCCTCCACTTT; CDR3aa: CASSPTPAGIGHSPLHF
j_gene: TRBJ2-7; v_gene: TRBV10-1; abundance: .; d_gene: TRBD1; CDR3nt: TGCGCCAGCAGTCATTACGGACAGGGTTCCTACGAGCAGTACTTC; CDR3aa: CASSHYGQGSYEQYF
j_gene: TRBJ2-5; v_gene: TRBV27; abundance: .; d_gene: .; CDR3nt: TGTGCCAGCAGTTTAAATGCGGTCCGCAAAAACCAAGAGACCCAGTACTTC; CDR3aa: CASSLNAVRKNQETQYF
j_gene: TRBJ2-7; v_gene: TRBV7-8; abundance: .; d_gene: .; CDR3nt: TGTGCCAGCAGCTTAGACAGGGAGCAGCAGTACTTC; CDR3aa: CASSLDREQQYF
j_gene: TRBJ2-4; v_gene: TRBV6-5; abundance: .; d_gene: TRBD2; CDR3nt: TGTGCCAGCAGTAGAGGGAGGGAAGCCAAAAACATTCAGTACTTC; CDR3aa: CASSRGREAKNIQYF
j_gene: TRBJ2-1; v_gene: TRBV5-1; abundance: .; d_gene: TRBD2; CDR3nt: TGCGCCAGCAGCTTCGGTTCCGGGACTAGCGGGAGTTGGGAGCAGTTCTTC; CDR3aa: CASSFGSGTSGSWEQFF
j_gene: TRBJ1-6; v_gene: TRBV6-1; abundance: .; d_gene: .; CDR3nt: TGTGCCAGCAGTGAAGCCTACAGTGGTAATAATTCACCCCTCCACTTT; CDR3aa: CASSEAYSGNNSPLHF
j_gene: TRBJ2-4; v_gene: TRBV11-2; abundance: few; d_gene: TRBD2; CDR3nt: TGTGCCAGCAGCCCCGCGACTAGCGGGCCGAAAAACATTCAGTACTTC; CDR3aa: CASSPATSGPKNIQYF
j_gene: TRBJ2-1; v_gene: TRBV10-1; abundance: .; d_gene: .; CDR3nt: TGCGCCAGCAGCCCTACAAGCGCCGCCTACAATGAGCAGTTCTTC; CDR3aa: CASSPTSAAYNEQFF
j_gene: TRBJ1-2; v_gene: TRBV11-2; abundance: .; d_gene: .; CDR3nt: TGTGCCAGCAGCCCAAACAGCTATGGCTACACCTTC; CDR3aa: CASSPNSYGYTF
j_gene: TRBJ2-1; v_gene: TRBV18; abundance: .; d_gene: TRBD2; CDR3nt: TGTGCCAGCTCACCGGGACTAGCGGGGGTCTCCTACAATGAGCAGTTCTTC; CDR3aa: CASSPGLAGVSYNEQFF
j_gene: TRBJ2-7; v_gene: TRBV4-1; abundance: .; d_gene: TRBD1; CDR3nt: TGCGCCAGCAGCCAGGGAGGGACAGGGTCTTACGAGCAGTACTTC; CDR3aa: CASSQGGTGSYEQYF
j_gene: TRBJ1-1; v_gene: TRBV28; abundance: .; d_gene: .; CDR3nt: TGTGCCAGCAGACAACCGACAGCTACTCGGGAAGCTTTCTTT; CDR3aa: CASRQPTATREAFF
j_gene: TRBJ1-6; v_gene: TRBV6-1; abundance: once; d_gene: .; CDR3nt: TGTGCCAGCAGTGAAGCGTGGAGGAGCTCCTATAATTCACCCCTCCACTTT; CDR3aa: CASSEAWRSSYNSPLHF
j_gene: TRBJ1-2; v_gene: TRBV5-4; abundance: .; d_gene: TRBD1; CDR3nt: TGTGCCAGCAGCGGATCTCCCGGGACAGGGAAAAGGGGCTACACCTTC; CDR3aa: CASSGSPGTGKRGYTF
j_gene: TRBJ2-1; v_gene: TRBV28; abundance: .; d_gene: TRBD2; CDR3nt: TGTGCCAGCGCACGCGGGAGCTCCTACAATGAGCAGTTCTTC; CDR3aa: CASARGSSYNEQFF
j_gene: TRBJ2-1; v_gene: TRBV14; abundance: .; d_gene: .; CDR3nt: TGTGCCAGCAGCCGTTTGGGAGGACCCTACAATGAGCAGTTCTTC; CDR3aa: CASSRLGGPYNEQFF
j_gene: TRBJ2-2; v_gene: TRBV27; abundance: once; d_gene: .; CDR3nt: TGTGCCAGCCGTACTACGAACACCGGGGAGCTGTTTTTT; CDR3aa: CASRTTNTGELFF
j_gene: TRBJ1-5; v_gene: TRBV12-3/TRBV12-4; abundance: .; d_gene: .; CDR3nt: TGTGCCAGCAGCAATGTTTTTCGAGCCCAGCATTTT; CDR3aa: CASSNVFRAQHF
j_gene: TRBJ1-5; v_gene: TRBV27; abundance: .; d_gene: TRBD1; CDR3nt: TGTGCCAGCAGCTTCCGACAGGGGGCGAATCAGCCCCAGCATTTT; CDR3aa: CASSFRQGANQPQHF
j_gene: TRBJ2-7; v_gene: TRBV2; abundance: few; d_gene: TRBD1; CDR3nt: TGTGCCAGCAGGACAGGGAGCTCCTACGAGCAGTACTTC; CDR3aa: CASRTGSSYEQYF
j_gene: TRBJ2-7; v_gene: TRBV30; abundance: .; d_gene: .; CDR3nt: TGTGCCTGGTCCCGAACTAGCTCCTACGAGCAGTACTTC; CDR3aa: CAWSRTSSYEQYF
j_gene: TRBJ2-2; v_gene: TRBV28; abundance: once; d_gene: TRBD1; CDR3nt: TGTGCCAGCCGACGACAGGGGACATACACCGGGGAGCTGTTTTTT; CDR3aa: CASRRQGTYTGELFF
j_gene: TRBJ2-5; v_gene: TRBV27; abundance: .; d_gene: TRBD2; CDR3nt: TGTGCCAGCAGTCCCACACGGTTTGCGGGGGAGGAGACCCAGTACTTC; CDR3aa: CASSPTRFAGEETQYF
j_gene: TRBJ2-1; v_gene: TRBV2; abundance: once; d_gene: .; CDR3nt: TGTGCCAGCAGTGAACAGTATCTCTCGGGAGACGAGCAGTTCTTC; CDR3aa: CASSEQYLSGDEQFF
j_gene: TRBJ1-1; v_gene: TRBV5-5; abundance: .; d_gene: .; CDR3nt: TGTGCCAGCAGCTTTGGTTTAGGGGTCACTGAAGCTTTCTTT; CDR3aa: CASSFGLGVTEAFF
j_gene: TRBJ2-7; v_gene: TRBV10-3; abundance: .; d_gene: TRBD1; CDR3nt: TGTGCCATCAGTGAGACCACCGGGACAGGACCCTACGAGCAGTACTTC; CDR3aa: CAISETTGTGPYEQYF